This T cell receptor (beta chain) was observed in a study of blood T cell repertoires in COVID-19. Background on the study: Both acute and convalescent COVID-19 samples were obtained from the United States, Italy and Spain. T cells, B-cell-depleted T cells, or PBMCs provided the cDNA or gDNA that served as material.

Per the original data handling: Reference gene primers were amplified, and this amplification served to estimate nucleated cell counts. Measured with immunoSEQ multiplex PCR; TCRdb has only the in-frame clones, and not every one. V and J calls and clone size are as listed in that table; D and trimming were resolved from the DNA. The sample carries more than 300,000 clones, over 80% recorded once. The CDR3 consists of 16 residues. V lost 2 bases, J lost 5 bases, and 6 bases stayed unmatched. CDR1 and CDR2 from the germline V gene are MRHNA and SNTAGT. The receptor comes from a woman between 45 and 60 years old who had recovered from COVID-19. The V gene is TRBV6-4, the J gene TRBJ2-5; 12 bases fit TRBD2. The specimen sequenced was PBMCs or T cells enriched from blood (not recorded which). In DNA form, the CDR3 reads TGTGCCAGCAGTGACCCACTAGCGGGGGGCCGGGAGACCCAGTACTTC. Amino acid sequence: CASSDPLAGGRETQYF.